This T cell receptor (beta chain) was observed in a study of technical replicates of blood from a few donors. The repertoire was sequenced with immunoSEQ multiplex PCR; TCRdb's copy has only in-frame clones and lacks some. The sample includes over 50,000 clones, about 87% of them seen just once. V dropped 1 base and J dropped 7 bases, with 17 bases sitting between them. The CDR3 totals 15 residues. Looked up from germline, CDR1 is SGHDN and CDR2 is FVKESK. The sequencing input was PBMCs. V gene TRBV14 combines with J gene TRBJ2-7; weak D call: TRBD1 (5 bases). This receptor was taken from a human donor in good health. Some clones in this sample may be carry-over from other donors' samples. The CDR3 sequence is CASSQAGGRAGEQYF. The DNA of the CDR3 is TGTGCCAGCAGCCAAGCCGGTGGCAGGGCCGGGGAGCAGTACTTC. The complete variable domain, with remaining parts taken from reference TRBV14 and TRBJ2-7, reads EAGVTQFPSHSVIEKGQTVTLRCDPISGHDNLYWYRRVMGKEIKFLLHFVKESKQDESGMPNNRFLAERTGGTYSTLKVQPAELEDSGVYFCASSQAGGRAGEQYFGPGTRLTVT.